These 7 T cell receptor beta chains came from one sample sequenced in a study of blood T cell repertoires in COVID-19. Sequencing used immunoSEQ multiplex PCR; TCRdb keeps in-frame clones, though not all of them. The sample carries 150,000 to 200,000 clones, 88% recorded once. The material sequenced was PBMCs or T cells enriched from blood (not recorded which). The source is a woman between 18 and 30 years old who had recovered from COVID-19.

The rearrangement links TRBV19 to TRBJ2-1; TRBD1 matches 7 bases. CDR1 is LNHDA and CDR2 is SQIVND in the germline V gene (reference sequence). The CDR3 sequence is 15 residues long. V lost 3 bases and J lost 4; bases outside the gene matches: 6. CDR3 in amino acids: CASSIQTGSYNEQFF. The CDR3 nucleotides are TGTGCCAGTAGTATTCAGACAGGGTCTTACAATGAGCAGTTCTTC.

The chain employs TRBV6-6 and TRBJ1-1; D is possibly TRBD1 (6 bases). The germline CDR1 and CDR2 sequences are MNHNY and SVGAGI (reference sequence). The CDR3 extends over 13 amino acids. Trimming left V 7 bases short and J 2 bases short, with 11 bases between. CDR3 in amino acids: CASTEQGNTEAFF. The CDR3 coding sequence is TGTGCCAGCACCGAACAGGGAAACACTGAAGCTTTCTTT.

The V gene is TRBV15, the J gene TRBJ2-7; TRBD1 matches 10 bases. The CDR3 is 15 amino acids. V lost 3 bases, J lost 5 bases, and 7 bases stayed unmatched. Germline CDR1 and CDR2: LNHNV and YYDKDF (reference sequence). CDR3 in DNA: TGTGCCACCAGCAGGGACAGGGGGTATATCGACGAGCAGTACTTC. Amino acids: CATSRDRGYIDEQYF. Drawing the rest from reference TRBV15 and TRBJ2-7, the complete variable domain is DAMVIQNPRYQVTQFGKPVTLSCSQTLNHNVMYWYQQKSSQAPKLLFHYYDKDFNNEADTPDNFQSRRPNTSFCFLDIRSPGLGDTAMYLCATSRDRGYIDEQYFGPGTRLTVT.

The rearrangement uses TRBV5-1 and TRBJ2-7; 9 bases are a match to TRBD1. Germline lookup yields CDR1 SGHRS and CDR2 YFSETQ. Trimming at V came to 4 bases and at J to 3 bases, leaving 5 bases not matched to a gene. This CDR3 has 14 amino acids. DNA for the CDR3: TGCGCCAGCAGCCCCTGGGACAGGGACTACGAGCAGTACTTC. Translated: CASSPWDRDYEQYF. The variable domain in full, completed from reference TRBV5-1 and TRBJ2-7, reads KAGVTQTPRYLIKTRGQQVTLSCSPISGHRSVSWYQQTPGQGLQFLFEYFSETQRNKGNFPGRFSGRQFSNSRSEMNVSTLELGDSALYLCASSPWDRDYEQYFGPGTRLTVT.

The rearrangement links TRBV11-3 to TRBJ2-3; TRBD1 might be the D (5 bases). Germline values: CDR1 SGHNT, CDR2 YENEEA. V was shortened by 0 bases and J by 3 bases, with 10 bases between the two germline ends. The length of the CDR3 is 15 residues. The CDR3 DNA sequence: TGTGCCAGCAGCTTAGAACCAGGGAAAACAGATACGCAGTATTTT. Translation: CASSLEPGKTDTQYF.

The CDR3 DNA reads TGTGCCAGCAACCCTACATTTCTAACGGACAGTAATGAAGCTTTCTTT. Translating it yields CASNPTFLTDSNEAFF. The V and J genes are TRBV2 and TRBJ1-1, with D perhaps TRBD1 (6 bases). V lost 7 bases to trimming and J lost 7 bases, with 25 bases between them. There are 16 residues in the CDR3. Germline V gene lookup returns CDR1 SNHLY and CDR2 FYNNEI. Full variable domain (outside the CDR3, taken from reference TRBV2 and TRBJ1-1): EPEVTQTPSHQVTQMGQEVILRCVPISNHLYFYWYRQILGQKVEFLVSFYNNEISEKSEIFDDQFSVERPDGSNFTLKIRSTKLEDSAMYFCASNPTFLTDSNEAFFGQGTRLTVV.

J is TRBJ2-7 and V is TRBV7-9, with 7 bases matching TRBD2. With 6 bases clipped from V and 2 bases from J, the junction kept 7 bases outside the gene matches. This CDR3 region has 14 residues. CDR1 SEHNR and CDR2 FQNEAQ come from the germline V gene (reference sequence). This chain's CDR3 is CASRGEGHPYEQYF. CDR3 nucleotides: TGTGCCAGCAGAGGGGAGGGGCATCCCTACGAGCAGTACTTC.